Following are 30 T cell receptor beta chains from one sample sequenced in a study of T cells expressing NK-cell markers (TCRdb year 2020). Libraries were prepared through 5' RACE. Data came from an Illumina HiSeq 2000. With the reads reprocessed by TCRdb, a single entry stands for each CDR3 protein sequence and no DNA is reported. The sample table includes some 600,000 distinct CDR3 sequences. The ten largest make up under 4.5% of the sample. Sequenced: blood T cells: a sorted CD56 or NKG2C T cell subset, CD4+ or CD8+ T cells, or bulk PBMC T cells (not recorded which). The source is a man between 18 and 35 years old in good health. Donor details come from another sample of the same person, matched by shared clones.

The CDR3 reads CASSADGGRPSTDTQYF. This rearrangement joins TRBV5-1 to TRBJ2-3. Germline CDR1 and CDR2: SGHRS and YFSETQ. This CDR3 is built from 17 residues.

The chain has TRBV7-8 and TRBJ2-3; the D gene TCRdb calls, TRBD2, cannot be checked with no DNA. Germline V lookup: CDR1 SGHVS, CDR2 FQNEAQ. The CDR3 runs to 13 residues. The CDR3 loop reads CASSPSFTDTQYF. Variable domain in full (rest from reference TRBV7-8 and TRBJ2-3): GAGVSQSPRYKVAKRGQDVALRCDPISGHVSLFWYQQALGQGPEFLTYFQNEAQLDKSGLPSDRFFAERPEGSVSTLKIQRTQQEDSAVYLCASSPSFTDTQYFGPGTRLTVL.

The genes are TRBV6-4 and TRBJ2-6; the TCRdb D gene call, TRBD1, has no DNA to confirm it. There are 21 residues in the CDR3. Germline values: CDR1 MRHNA, CDR2 SNTAGT. The CDR3 is CASSELVFPLNLISGANVLTF.

The gene calls are TRBV12-3 or TRBV12-4 and TRBJ2-2; TCRdb reports TRBD1, a call that lacks DNA to check it against. There are 13 residues in the CDR3. The CDR3 loop reads CASSTTPGGELFF.

The CDR3 sequence: CASSRPRDAGTSGRNEQFF. V usage is TRBV4-3 and J usage is TRBJ2-1; TCRdb calls TRBD2, which cannot be checked without DNA. The CDR3 loop spans 19 amino acids. CDR1 and CDR2 (germline): LGHNA, YSLEER.

This chain joins TRBV5-1 and TRBJ2-7; lacking DNA, the TRBD2 call made by TCRdb goes unchecked. CDR1 and CDR2 (germline): SGHRS, YFSETQ. CDR3 size: 16 residues. This chain's CDR3 is CASSLGSLAERYEQYF.

The chain combines TRBV9 with TRBJ1-3; lacking DNA, the TRBD1 call made by TCRdb goes unchecked. CDR1 SGDLS and CDR2 YYNGEE come from the germline V gene. This CDR3 spans 16 amino acids. The chain's CDR3 is CASSPNTGISGNTIYF.

This rearrangement joins TRBV30 to TRBJ2-1; TCRdb gives TRBD2 as the D gene, but with no DNA this cannot be confirmed. CDR3 length equals 12 residues. The germline CDR1 and CDR2 sequences are GTSNPN and SVGIG (reference sequence). CDR3 protein: CAWKGLAGEQFF. Full variable domain (missing parts from reference TRBV30 and TRBJ2-1): SQTIHQWPATLVQPVGSPLSLECTVEGTSNPNLYWYRQAAGRGLQLLFYSVGIGQISSEVPQNLSASRPQDRQFILSSKKLLLSDSGFYLCAWKGLAGEQFFGPGTRLTVL.

The chain is built from TRBV20-1 and TRBJ1-5. This CDR3 contains 17 residues. The germline gives CDR1 DFQATT, CDR2 SNEGSKA (reference sequence). CDR3 sequence: CSARLRGRQTSNQPQHF.

The rearrangement joins TRBV15 to TRBJ2-7; TCRdb indicates TRBD1, and absent DNA this call remains unverified. CDR1 LNHNV and CDR2 YYDKDF come from the germline V gene (reference sequence). The CDR3 covers 16 residues. This chain's CDR3 is CATSPLLGRSLYEQYF.

The rearrangement joins TRBV29-1 to TRBJ1-4. This CDR3 is built from 13 residues. CDR1 is SQVTM, CDR2 ANQGSEA, per germline. The CDR3 protein is CSVATGPSGKLFF.

The chain employs TRBV4-3 and TRBJ1-5. This CDR3 has 14 amino acids. Germline CDR1 LGHNA, CDR2 YSLEER. This chain's CDR3 is CASSQTRGVGPQHF.

J is TRBJ2-5 and V is TRBV6-5; the D call from TCRdb, TRBD2, cannot be confirmed without DNA. CDR3 length: 16 residues. CDR1 is MNHEY and CDR2 is SVGAGI in the germline V gene. The CDR3 protein is CASSYPHEGPQETQYF.

V gene TRBV27 combines with J gene TRBJ1-2; lacking DNA, the TRBD1 call made by TCRdb goes unchecked. The CDR3 extends over 13 amino acids. The germline gives CDR1 MNHEY, CDR2 SMNVEV (reference sequence). The CDR3 protein is CASTLRGPYGYTF.

J is TRBJ2-3 and V is TRBV11-2; TCRdb designates TRBD1, a call that cannot be tested without DNA. CDR1 and CDR2 (germline): SGHAT, FQNNGV. The CDR3 has 17 amino acids. CDR3 in amino acids: CASSPRRGRGATDTQYF.

The chain couples TRBV20-1 to TRBJ2-4; TCRdb's assignment of TRBD2 cannot be checked, as there is no DNA. CDR1 and CDR2 (germline): DFQATT, SNEGSKA (reference sequence). The CDR3 spans 13 residues. CDR3 residues: CSASREGKNIQYF.

The genes are TRBV6-2 or TRBV6-3 and TRBJ2-2; the TCRdb D gene call, TRBD2, has no DNA to confirm it. This CDR3 spans 16 amino acids. Germline V lookup: CDR1 MNHEY, CDR2 SVGEGT. The CDR3 spells CASSYSRREGAGELFF.

This chain links TRBV7-9 with TRBJ1-4; as DNA is missing, the TRBD1 call by TCRdb cannot be tested. The CDR3 runs 13 residues. Germline V gene lookup returns CDR1 SEHNR and CDR2 FQNEAQ (reference sequence). CDR3 loop: CASSPRGPVILFF.

The rearrangement uses TRBV7-9 and TRBJ1-1; TCRdb lists TRBD1, though no DNA is available to test this call. This CDR3 comprises 16 residues. Per germline, CDR1 SEHNR and CDR2 FQNEAQ (reference sequence). CDR3 region: CASSPRDRGRRAEAFF.

The chain links TRBV7-9 to TRBJ2-1. The CDR3 has 16 residues. Germline CDR1 SEHNR, CDR2 FQNEAQ (reference sequence). The CDR3 sequence is CASSYSGTRARNEQFF.

The V gene is TRBV5-5, the J gene TRBJ1-2. The germline CDR1 and CDR2 sequences are SGHKS and YYEKEE (reference sequence). The CDR3 spans 13 residues. CDR3 in amino acids: CASSWAEGSGYTF.

CDR3 in amino acids: CASSPRQGSNIQYF. The V call is TRBV11-2, the J call TRBJ2-4; TCRdb selects TRBD1, and the lack of DNA leaves this call unchecked. CDR1 and CDR2 from the germline V gene are SGHAT and FQNNGV. This CDR3 has 14 residues.

This chain uses TRBV9 with TRBJ2-3; no DNA is available, so the TRBD2 call from TCRdb remains unchecked. The CDR3 runs to 13 residues. In germline, CDR1 is SGDLS, CDR2 YYNGEE. The chain's CDR3 is CASSPEGIDTQYF.

V is TRBV24-1 and J is TRBJ2-3; TCRdb proposes TRBD1, but this gene call is untestable without DNA. Germline V lookup: CDR1 KGHDR, CDR2 SFDVKD. The CDR3 consists of 17 residues. This CDR3 reads CATSDLQGGLAADTQYF.

CDR3 sequence reads: CASSATRQEISDTQYF. V usage is TRBV9 and J usage is TRBJ2-3. Germline values: CDR1 SGDLS, CDR2 YYNGEE. This CDR3 has 16 residues.

The chain couples TRBV5-1 to TRBJ2-3; there is no DNA to check the TCRdb D call of TRBD2. The CDR3 is 17 residues long. Looked up from germline, CDR1 is SGHRS and CDR2 is YFSETQ. CDR3 loop: CASSSEGLAGFTDTQYF.

V usage is TRBV10-3 and J usage is TRBJ2-3; TCRdb picks TRBD1, but there is no DNA to check that call. The CDR3 is 14 amino acids. Germline V gene data show CDR1 as ENHRY and CDR2 as SYGVKD. The CDR3 sequence: CAISDIQGTDTQYF.

The rearrangement joins TRBV20-1 to TRBJ2-1; TCRdb lists TRBD2, though no DNA is available to test this call. CDR3 length: 13 residues. The germline CDR1 and CDR2 sequences are DFQATT and SNEGSKA (reference sequence). This CDR3 reads CSAPTLSGEEQFF.

The rearrangement uses TRBV4-2 and TRBJ1-1; absent DNA, TCRdb's TRBD1 call cannot be checked. Germline loops: CDR1 LGHNA, CDR2 YNFKEQ. CDR3 length equals 16 residues. CDR3 loop: CASSQVSGAKNTEAFF.

The rearrangement links TRBV9 to TRBJ2-2; the D call of TRBD2 rests on TCRdb alone, since no DNA is present to check it. The CDR3 length is 15 residues. Germline CDR1 and CDR2: SGDLS and YYNGEE. CDR3 sequence: CASSFGLLNTGELFF.